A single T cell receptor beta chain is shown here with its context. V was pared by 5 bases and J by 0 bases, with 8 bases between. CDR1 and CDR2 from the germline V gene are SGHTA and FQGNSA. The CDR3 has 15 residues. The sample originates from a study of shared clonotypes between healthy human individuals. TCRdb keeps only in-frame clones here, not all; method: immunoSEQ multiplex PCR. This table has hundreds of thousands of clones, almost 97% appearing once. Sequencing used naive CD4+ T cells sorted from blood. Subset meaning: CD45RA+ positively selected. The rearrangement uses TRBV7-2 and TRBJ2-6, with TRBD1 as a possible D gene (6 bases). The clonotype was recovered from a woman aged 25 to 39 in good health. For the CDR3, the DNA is TGTGCCAGCAGCCGACAGGCCTCTGGGGCCAACGTCCTGACTTTC. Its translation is CASSRQASGANVLTF.